This passage covers 6 T cell receptor beta chains from one sample sequenced in a study of blood T cell repertoires in COVID-19. Method: immunoSEQ multiplex PCR; TCRdb's copy keeps in-frame clones and lacks some. This repertoire shows about 210,000 clones, about nine tenths found once; its top ten account for about 5%. The sample taken for sequencing was peripheral blood. The receptors were sampled from a woman aged 35 to 49 with acute or convalescent COVID-19.

This chain uses TRBV5-1 with TRBJ1-1, with 8 positions matching TRBD1. CDR3 length: 14 residues. V lost 6 bases and J lost 3; bases outside the gene matches: 7. Germline loops: CDR1 SGHRS, CDR2 YFSETQ. The CDR3 region has the DNA TGCGCCAGCACTGGACAGGGAGGGTACACTGAAGCTTTCTTT. Protein product: CASTGQGGYTEAFF.

This chain uses TRBV19 with TRBJ2-6; no definite D call. The V and J ends lost 5 bases and 2 bases respectively, with 13 bases between them. The CDR3 covers 16 residues. The germline gives CDR1 LNHDA, CDR2 SQIVND (reference sequence). As DNA, the CDR3 is TGTGCCAGTAGTTTGAGCATCGTTCCTGGGGCCAACGTCCTGACTTTC. Residues: CASSLSIVPGANVLTF. Supplemented by reference TRBV19 and TRBJ2-6, the full variable domain reads DGGITQSPKYLFRKEGQNVTLSCEQNLNHDAMYWYRQDPGQGLRLIYYSQIVNDFQKGDIAEGYSVSREKKESFPLTVTSAQKNPTAFYLCASSLSIVPGANVLTFGAGSRLTVL.

This clone was seen a few times. CDR3 DNA: TGTGCCAGCAGTTTGTACCAGGGTGGTGGCTACACCTTC. It specifies CASSLYQGGGYTF. V usage is TRBV5-4 and J usage is TRBJ1-2, with D tentatively TRBD1 (5 bases). CDR1 and CDR2 (germline): SGHNT, YYREEE (reference sequence). This CDR3 has 13 residues. Deletions cut 5 bases from V and 7 bases from J, with 15 bases between.

CDR3: CASSPLGAGTLNTQYF. The CDR3, as DNA: TGTGCCAGCAGCCCCCTCGGGGCGGGGACCCTCAATACGCAGTATTTT. The V call is TRBV7-9, the J call TRBJ2-3; possible D gene TRBD2, 6 bases. Germline CDR1 SEHNR, CDR2 FQNEAQ (reference sequence). The CDR3 consists of 16 residues. V was trimmed by 5 bases and J by 7 bases, leaving 22 bases between them. Supplemented by reference TRBV7-9 and TRBJ2-3, the full variable domain reads DTGVSQNPRHKITKRGQNVTFRCDPISEHNRLYWYRQTLGQGPEFLTYFQNEAQLEKSRLLSDRFSAERPKGSFSTLEIQRTEQGDSAMYLCASSPLGAGTLNTQYFGPGTRLTVL.

This clone showed up just a few times. The chain uses TRBV7-9 and TRBJ2-1; D is unclear. Per the germline V gene, CDR1 is SEHNR and CDR2 is FQNEAQ (reference sequence). This CDR3 is built from 14 residues. V shed 0 bases and J shed 6 bases, with 9 bases lying between them. CDR3 DNA: TGTGCCAGCAGCTTAGCCCCACAGACCAATGAGCAGTTCTTC. Its translation is CASSLAPQTNEQFF.

This clone came up once. The chain couples TRBV2 to TRBJ1-1; the D is unclear. The CDR3 runs 11 residues. V was trimmed by 6 bases and J by 5 bases, leaving 7 bases between them. CDR1 and CDR2 (germline): SNHLY, FYNNEI. The CDR3 region is CASSGRTEAFF. The CDR3 DNA reads as TGTGCCAGCAGCGGGAGAACTGAAGCTTTCTTT.